These 19 T cell receptor beta chains originate from one sample sequenced in a study of tumor and adjacent non-tumor tissue in lung cancer. Three rounds of nested PCR, following a modified ARM-PCR protocol, produced the TCRbeta library. MiXCR, applied by TCRdb to the multiplex PCR reads, yields one record per CDR3 protein. The sample holds some 120,000 distinct CDR3 sequences, approximately 66% seen once. The template was RNA from unsorted bulk tissue. Sequenced: lung tumor tissue. The receptors shown here come from a man aged 25 to 40 with non-small cell lung cancer.

About this clonotype itself: This clone may be a read error of a much larger clone one base away. V usage is TRBV12-3 or TRBV12-4 and J usage is TRBJ2-7; D call uncertain. The CDR3 length is 11 residues. Here the CDR3 DNA reads TGTGTCAGCAGCCAAGGCTACGAGCAGTACTTC. Its translation is CVSSQGYEQYF.

This clonotype showed up just once. At one of its ends the junction is not consistent with the germline gene, which may arise from a read error. This chain links TRBV20-1 with TRBJ1-2; TRBD1 agrees at 7 bases. Germline lookup yields CDR1 DFQATT and CDR2 SNEGSKA (reference sequence). There are 13 residues in the CDR3. CDR3 sequence (DNA): TGCAGTGCTAGCGGGGGACAGTCCTATGGTTACACCTTC. It is translated as CSASGGQSYGYTF.

This clonotype was observed at least ten times. The gene calls are TRBV10-1 and TRBJ2-3; D is perhaps TRBD2 (5 bases). Germline-derived CDR1 and CDR2 are WNHNN and SYGVQD (reference sequence). V lost 4 bases to trimming and J lost 5 bases, with 10 bases between them. The CDR3 contains 13 residues. As DNA, the CDR3 is TGCGCCAGCAGTGTTGGGAGAGGAGATACGCAGTATTTT. As protein: CASSVGRGDTQYF.

This clonotype was observed many times. The chain carries TRBV24-1 and TRBJ2-5; the match to TRBD1 covers 7 bases. The V and J ends lost 4 bases and 0 bases, in that order; junction bases with no gene match: 4. The germline CDR1 and CDR2 sequences are KGHDR and SFDVKD. The CDR3 has 15 residues. CDR3 protein: CATSDPGQNQETQYF. As DNA, the CDR3 is TGTGCCACCAGTGACCCGGGACAGAACCAAGAGACCCAGTACTTC.

This clonotype was recorded many times. The chain recombines TRBV20-1 with TRBJ1-2, with 10 bases fitting TRBD1. The V segment lost 2 bases and the J segment 6 bases; nucleotides outside the gene matches: 6. This CDR3 has 14 residues. Germline CDR1 is DFQATT and CDR2 is SNEGSKA (reference sequence). CDR3 sequence reads: CSARRTGGRDGYTF. CDR3 DNA: TGCAGTGCTAGACGGACAGGGGGAAGGGATGGCTACACCTTC.

V and J are TRBV7-3 and TRBJ2-1; the match to TRBD1 covers 9 bases. This CDR3 comprises 15 residues. Germline lookup yields CDR1 SGHTA and CDR2 FQGTGA. V shed 4 bases and J 8 bases; nucleotides not matched to a gene: 9. CDR3 amino acids: CASSWSGTGTDEQFF. CDR3 in DNA: TGTGCCAGCAGCTGGAGCGGGACAGGGACCGATGAGCAGTTCTTC.

In the case of this clonotype: At one end the junction does not follow the germline gene, possibly because of a read error. The V call is TRBV11-2, the J call TRBJ1-2, with no clear D. Germline V CDR1 and CDR2: SGHAT, FQNNGV. This CDR3 has 12 residues. In DNA, the CDR3 is TGTGCCAGCAACTTAAGTGACTATAGCTACAACTTC. It specifies CASNLSDYSYNF.

As regards this clonotype: This CDR3 is missing its conserved last phenylalanine or tryptophan, likely due to a read error. This chain connects TRBV11-2 to TRBJ2-2, with D unclear. The CDR3 is 15 amino acids. Germline loops: CDR1 SGHAT, CDR2 FQNNGV. Trimming took 2 bases from V and 0 from J, leaving 7 bases between them. The CDR3 nucleotides are TGTGCCAGCAGCTTAAGTATGGCGAACACCGGGGAGCTGTTTATT. It is translated as CASSLSMANTGELFI.

Concerning this clonotype: A read error is possible here, since a much larger clone lies one base away. The rearrangement uses TRBV6-6 and TRBJ2-1, with 15 bases identical to TRBD2. The CDR3 runs to 16 residues. CDR1 and CDR2 from the germline V gene are MNHNY and SVGAGI (reference sequence). CDR3 bases: TGTACCAGCAGCACCCGGACTAGCGGGAGGGCCAATGAGCAGTTCTTC. As protein: CTSSTRTSGRANEQFF.

Remarks on this clonotype: A read error may explain this, as a much larger clone is one base away. The gene calls are TRBV6-1 and TRBJ2-7; 14 bases map to TRBD2. Germline values: CDR1 MNHNS, CDR2 SASEGT. The CDR3 consists of 18 residues. The CDR3 DNA reads as TGTGCCGGCAGTGAATACAAGGGGACTAGCGGGGGCCCCTACGAGCAGTACTTC. It is translated as CAGSEYKGTSGGPYEQYF.

A word on this clonotype: Because the CDR3 is missing its conserved closing phenylalanine or tryptophan, this is likely a read error. V gene TRBV20-1 combines with J gene TRBJ2-2; no clear D gene. The germline CDR1 and CDR2 sequences are DFQATT and SNEGSKA (reference sequence). V was trimmed by 4 bases and J by 6 bases, leaving 18 bases between them. The CDR3 runs to 15 residues. The CDR3 loop is CSATGSPQRPGELFS. The CDR3 DNA sequence: TGCAGTGCTACTGGAAGTCCACAGAGACCCGGGGAGCTGTTTTCT.

This clonotype came up a few times. The V call is TRBV6-5, the J call TRBJ1-5; no clear D. V was shortened by 4 bases and J by 9 bases, with 10 bases between the two germline ends. This CDR3 comprises 12 residues. Germline V gene lookup returns CDR1 MNHEY and CDR2 SVGAGI. The CDR3: CASSCPGRPQHF. In DNA form, the CDR3 reads TGTGCCAGCAGTTGCCCCGGTCGGCCCCAGCATTTT.

Comments on this clonotype: One end of the junction does not line up with germline, which may come from a read error. The gene calls are TRBV28 and TRBJ1-1; maybe TRBD1 (6 bases). From germline, CDR1 is MDHEN and CDR2 SYDVKM. The CDR3 is 14 residues long. The CDR3 region is CTSSLTEGGTEAFF. The CDR3, as DNA: TGTACCAGCAGTTTGACGGAAGGGGGGACTGAAGCTTTCTTT.

On this clonotype itself: A read error may produce the germline difference seen at one junction end. This rearrangement joins TRBV11-3 to TRBJ2-5; the D gene is possibly TRBD2 (6 bases). The CDR3 consists of 15 residues. CDR1 and CDR2 from the germline V gene are SGHNT and YENEEA. The CDR3 here is CASSMTTGTGETQYF. The DNA for the CDR3 is TGTGCCAGCAGCATGACAACCGGGACGGGAGAGACTCAGTACTTC. The whole variable domain, filled in from reference TRBV11-3 and TRBJ2-5, reads EAGVVQSPRYKIIEKKQPVAFWCNPISGHNTLYWYLQNLGQGPELLIRYENEEAVDDSQLPKDRFSAERLKGVDSTLKIQPAELGDSAVYLCASSMTTGTGETQYFGPGTRLLVL.

Details on this clonotype: One junction end disagrees with the germline gene, perhaps due to a read error. This chain links TRBV12-5 with TRBJ1-5, with D perhaps TRBD1 (6 bases). Germline CDR1 is LGHNT and CDR2 is FRNRAP. The CDR3 is 16 residues long. CDR3 loop: CVSVLATGRSNQPQHF. CDR3 sequence (DNA): TGTGTTAGTGTCCTAGCGACAGGTCGGAGCAATCAGCCACAGCATTTT.

There are many counts of this clonotype. The V gene is TRBV29-1, the J gene TRBJ2-7, with D perhaps TRBD2 (6 bases). The V gene's germline CDR1 is SQVTM and CDR2 ANQGSEA. This CDR3 region has 13 residues. The germline V and J ends were trimmed by 0 bases and 6 bases, with 12 bases remaining between them. CDR3 nucleotide sequence: TGCAGCGTTGAAGATTATCAGGGAGGCGAGCAGTACTTC. It specifies CSVEDYQGGEQYF.

Regarding this clonotype: A much larger clone sits a single nucleotide away, making a read error possible. The rearrangement uses TRBV29-1 and TRBJ2-3, with 7 bases that match TRBD2. This CDR3 is 13 amino acids long. The germline CDR1 and CDR2 sequences are SQVTM and ANQGSEA. CDR3 coding DNA: TGCAGCGTTACTAGCGATAGCACAAATACGCAGTATTTT. Amino acid sequence: CSVTSDSTNTQYF.

Notes on this clonotype: At one of its ends the junction is not consistent with the germline gene, which may arise from a read error. The chain carries TRBV12-3 or TRBV12-4 and TRBJ2-2; 9 nucleotides match TRBD1. CDR3 size: 15 residues. The chain's CDR3 is CASNLRTGVSGELFF. DNA of the CDR3: TGTGCCAGCAATTTAAGGACAGGGGTGTCCGGGGAGCTGTTTTTT.

Comment on this clonotype: This may come from a read error, since a much larger clone is one base off. The V and J genes are TRBV20-1 and TRBJ2-7; D may match TRBD1 or TRBD2 (7 bases each). CDR3 length: 15 amino acids. Germline V CDR1 and CDR2: DFQATT, SNEGSKA (reference sequence). V was shortened by 3 bases and J by 4 bases, with 19 bases between the two germline ends. CDR3 residues: CSASLGGGRAYEQYF. The CDR3 region has the DNA TGCAGTGCTAGCCTGGGAGGGGGCCGTGCATACGAGCAGTACTTC.